What follows are 29 T cell receptor beta chains derived from one specimen sequenced in a study of blood T cell repertoires in COVID-19. The data were produced by immunoSEQ multiplex PCR, yet TCRdb's version contains in-frame clones alone and is incomplete. The table records 95,000 to 150,000 clones, about 79% of them present only once. The sequencing input was peripheral blood. All receptors derive from a man between 65 and 79 years old with acute or convalescent COVID-19.

The chain is built from TRBV7-2 and TRBJ2-5; D perhaps matches TRBD1 (6 bases). Per germline, CDR1 SGHTA and CDR2 FQGNSA. This CDR3 contains 14 residues. With 5 bases removed from V and 5 bases from J, the gap between germline ends came to 15 bases. The CDR3 loop is CASSATGPGETQYF. The CDR3 DNA sequence: TGTGCCAGCAGCGCCACAGGGCCCGGGGAGACCCAGTACTTC.

CDR3 bases: TGCGCCAGCAGCTTGGGTCTCTCGAGGGGACAGCTCCTCTACGAGCAGTACTTC. This sequence encodes CASSLGLSRGQLLYEQYF. The chain recombines TRBV5-1 with TRBJ2-7; 7 bases align to TRBD1. V shed 0 bases and J 3 bases; nucleotides not matched to a gene: 15. CDR3 length: 18 amino acids. Per germline, CDR1 SGHRS and CDR2 YFSETQ. Using reference TRBV5-1 and TRBJ2-7 for the parts outside the CDR3, the full variable domain is KAGVTQTPRYLIKTRGQQVTLSCSPISGHRSVSWYQQTPGQGLQFLFEYFSETQRNKGNFPGRFSGRQFSNSRSEMNVSTLELGDSALYLCASSLGLSRGQLLYEQYFGPGTRLTVT.

The chain has TRBV2 and TRBJ2-7; 14 bases are a match to TRBD2. Germline CDR1 and CDR2: SNHLY and FYNNEI. The CDR3 is 19 amino acids. With 6 bases clipped from V and 0 bases from J, the junction kept 13 bases outside the gene matches. CDR3 protein: CASSYAPGLAGESSYEQYF. The CDR3 coding sequence is TGTGCCAGCAGCTACGCTCCGGGACTAGCGGGGGAAAGCTCCTACGAGCAGTACTTC.

This chain joins TRBV5-6 and TRBJ1-1, with TRBD1 as a possible D gene (5 bases). Germline values: CDR1 SGHDT, CDR2 YYEEEE. Between the trimmed V and J ends, which lost 1 base and 2 bases, there was a span of 12 bases. The CDR3 length is 15 residues. The CDR3 loop is CASSLMGQPNTEAFF. As DNA, the CDR3 is TGTGCCAGCAGCTTGATGGGGCAGCCAAACACTGAAGCTTTCTTT.

The chain links TRBV7-6 to TRBJ2-5, with 7 nucleotides matching TRBD1. Germline trimming cut 5 bases from V and 2 bases from J; bases unmatched to any gene: 8. The CDR3 is made up of 15 amino acids. CDR1 and CDR2 from the germline V gene are SGHVS and FNYEAQ. In DNA form, the CDR3 reads TGTGCCAGCAGCCGGACAGGTCCGGGACAAGAGACCCAGTACTTC. As protein: CASSRTGPGQETQYF.

The genes are TRBV11-3 and TRBJ2-7, with 7 positions matching TRBD2. This CDR3 region has 14 residues. V lost 1 base, J lost 5 bases, and 5 bases stayed unmatched. The V gene's germline CDR1 is SGHNT and CDR2 YENEEA. CDR3 sequence: CASSLGAAGDEQYF. CDR3 sequence (DNA): TGTGCCAGCAGCTTAGGAGCGGCGGGGGACGAGCAGTACTTC.

Here the CDR3 DNA reads TGTGCCAGCACCCCCTCCGGGTCACGGTTCGAGGGCTACACCTTC. Translation gives CASTPSGSRFEGYTF. The V gene is TRBV7-8, the J gene TRBJ1-2; D remains ambiguous. Germline CDR1 SGHVS, CDR2 FQNEAQ. The length of the CDR3 is 15 residues. The V gene lost 7 bases and the J gene lost 8 bases, with 23 bases spanning the gap.

This chain connects TRBV7-3 to TRBJ1-3, with 7 bases that match TRBD1. The V gene end was trimmed by 5 bases and the J gene end by 4 bases; junction bases not matched to a gene: 5. CDR3 size: 14 residues. Germline values: CDR1 SGHTA, CDR2 FQGTGA. CDR3 nucleotides: TGTGCCAGCAGCATGACAGGGTCGGGAAACACCATATATTTT. Its protein is CASSMTGSGNTIYF.

This clone was counted a single time. The genes are TRBV6-6 and TRBJ2-1; TRBD2 matches at 13 bases. Germline values: CDR1 MNHNY, CDR2 SVGAGI (reference sequence). Trimming took 6 bases from V and 8 from J; bases not matched to a gene: 7. The CDR3 consists of 15 residues. CDR3 protein: CASSLPGLAGDEQFF. In nucleotides, the CDR3 is TGTGCCAGCAGCCTCCCTGGACTAGCGGGGGATGAGCAGTTCTTC.

The chain joins TRBV4-2 to TRBJ1-1; TRBD1 agrees at 7 bases. CDR3 length equals 16 residues. Germline-derived CDR1 and CDR2 are LGHNA and YNFKEQ. J gave up 4 bases and V 4 bases, and 12 bases lay outside the gene matches. CDR3 coding DNA: TGTGCCAGCAGCCCTCGTGATGGGCCAGGGGGCACTGAAGCTTTCTTT. This codes for CASSPRDGPGGTEAFF.

The genes are TRBV9 and TRBJ2-7, with 10 nucleotides matching TRBD1. The CDR3 is made up of 15 amino acids. From germline, CDR1 is SGDLS and CDR2 YYNGEE. V dropped 0 bases and J dropped 5; count of bases not matched to a gene: 5. The CDR3 bases are TGTGCCAGCAGCGTAGCCGGGACAGGGGTAAACGAGCAGTACTTC. It encodes CASSVAGTGVNEQYF.

The sample holds a few counts of this clone. The V call is TRBV7-9, the J call TRBJ2-7; 10 nucleotides agree with TRBD1. This CDR3 region has 15 residues. Germline V CDR1 and CDR2: SEHNR, FQNEAQ (reference sequence). After removal of 5 bases from V and 5 bases from J, the junction contained 9 bases not matched to a gene. This CDR3 reads CASSDRDRGFNEQYF. In DNA, the CDR3 is TGTGCCAGCAGCGACCGGGACAGGGGATTTAACGAGCAGTACTTC.

The DNA for the CDR3 is TGTGCCAGCAGCCAAGGAGTCGGGGGGGAGAGGGAGCAGTACTTC. Amino acid sequence: CASSQGVGGEREQYF. This sequence joins TRBV4-2 and TRBJ2-7; TRBD2 matches at 8 bases. Trimming at V came to 1 base and at J to 7 bases, leaving 9 bases not matched to a gene. CDR1 is LGHNA and CDR2 is YNFKEQ in the germline V gene. The length of the CDR3 is 15 residues.

This chain links TRBV19 with TRBJ1-5, with TRBD1 as a possible D gene (5 bases). V was pared by 2 bases and J by 5 bases, with 10 bases between. This CDR3 contains 14 residues. Germline V gene data show CDR1 as LNHDA and CDR2 as SQIVND (reference sequence). The CDR3 reads CASSIRGQDQPQHF. In nucleotides, the CDR3 is TGTGCCAGTAGTATAAGGGGCCAGGATCAGCCCCAGCATTTT.

The rearrangement uses TRBV6-6 and TRBJ2-7; TRBD1 agrees at 11 bases. Unmatched junction bases numbered 7, after V lost 6 bases and J lost 6 bases. The germline V gene has CDR1 MNHNY and CDR2 SVGAGI (reference sequence). There are 14 residues in the CDR3. This chain's CDR3 is CASSGAGTGGEQYF. CDR3 sequence (DNA): TGTGCCAGCAGCGGTGCCGGGACAGGGGGCGAGCAGTACTTC.

The J gene is TRBJ1-2, the V gene TRBV6-1; 7 nucleotides match TRBD1. CDR1 MNHNS and CDR2 SASEGT come from the germline V gene. This CDR3 spans 14 amino acids. V lost 6 bases and J lost 0; bases outside the gene matches: 4. The CDR3, as DNA: TGTGCCAGCAGCCAGGGACAGACTAACTATGGCTACACCTTC. Encoded protein: CASSQGQTNYGYTF.

This clone appeared a single time. The chain joins TRBV25-1 to TRBJ2-1; 12 bases are shared with TRBD2. V lost 3 bases, J lost 8 bases, and 8 bases stayed unmatched. The CDR3 consists of 16 residues. CDR1 is MGHDK, CDR2 SYGVNS, per germline. The CDR3 sequence is CASSELAGGPRDEQFF. In DNA, the CDR3 is TGTGCCAGCAGTGAGCTAGCGGGGGGGCCCAGGGATGAGCAGTTCTTC.

The chain recombines TRBV7-8 with TRBJ1-1, with 7 nucleotides matching TRBD1. The J segment lost 1 base and the V segment lost 4 bases, leaving 6 bases of the junction unmatched. The CDR3 has 15 amino acids. Germline loops: CDR1 SGHVS, CDR2 FQNEAQ. The CDR3 nucleotides are TGTGCCAGCAGCTCCGCCCGGACAGGGAACACTGAAGCTTTCTTT. Its protein is CASSSARTGNTEAFF.

The table lists this clone with a count of one. The CDR3 loop reads CASSHQGTINEKLFF. CDR3 DNA sequence: TGCGCCAGCAGCCACCAAGGCACTATTAATGAAAAACTGTTTTTT. V usage is TRBV5-1 and J usage is TRBJ1-4; D is ambiguous. Trimming took off 4 bases at V and 4 bases at J, with 14 bases between the two ends. The CDR3 length is 15 residues. CDR1 is SGHRS and CDR2 is YFSETQ in the germline V gene.

This chain uses TRBV7-2 with TRBJ2-7; 8 positions match TRBD2. CDR3 size: 13 residues. Germline V gives CDR1 SGHTA, CDR2 FQGNSA. The J segment lost 1 base and the V segment lost 6 bases, leaving 2 bases of the junction unmatched. The CDR3 DNA is TGTGCCAGCAGGAGCGGGGGTTCCTACGAGCAGTACTTC. The encoded protein is CASRSGGSYEQYF.

This chain links TRBV19 with TRBJ1-4; TRBD1 matches at 9 bases. From germline, CDR1 is LNHDA and CDR2 SQIVND (reference sequence). V shed 0 bases, J shed 2 bases, and the junction held 4 bases outside the gene matches. CDR3 length: 17 residues. This chain's CDR3 is CASSIDRTGVTNEKLFF. Written as DNA, the CDR3 is TGTGCCAGTAGTATAGATAGGACAGGGGTCACTAATGAAAAACTGTTTTTT. Full variable domain (outside the CDR3, taken from reference TRBV19 and TRBJ1-4): DGGITQSPKYLFRKEGQNVTLSCEQNLNHDAMYWYRQDPGQGLRLIYYSQIVNDFQKGDIAEGYSVSREKKESFPLTVTSAQKNPTAFYLCASSIDRTGVTNEKLFFGSGTQLSVL.

The CDR3 here is CASSEYIHYEQYF. DNA of the CDR3: TGCGCCAGCAGTGAGTACATCCACTACGAGCAGTACTTC. The chain has TRBV10-1 and TRBJ2-7; D remains unclear. The CDR3 has 13 amino acids. V gave up 1 base and J gave up 3 bases, with 7 bases separating them. Germline V gene sequence: CDR1 WNHNN, CDR2 SYGVQD (reference sequence).

This clone was counted only a few times. The rearrangement joins TRBV10-3 to TRBJ1-1; 10 nucleotides agree with TRBD1. This CDR3 spans 14 amino acids. With V trimmed by 5 bases and J by 6 bases, 6 bases remained unmatched. Per the germline V gene, CDR1 is ENHRY and CDR2 is SYGVKD. The CDR3 DNA reads as TGTGCCATCAGTTCCGGGACAGGGGTGCCTGAAGCTTTCTTT. It specifies CAISSGTGVPEAFF.

The chain is built from TRBV2 and TRBJ1-6, with D perhaps TRBD1 (6 bases). CDR1 is SNHLY and CDR2 is FYNNEI in the germline V gene. Trimming stripped 6 bases from V and 10 bases from J, with 16 bases between. The CDR3 covers 14 residues. The CDR3 region is CASSQEGVGSPLHF. The DNA of the CDR3 is TGTGCCAGCAGCCAAGAGGGGGTGGGATCACCCCTCCACTTT.

The chain is built from TRBV19 and TRBJ1-2, with D tentatively TRBD1 (6 bases). The CDR3 has 16 residues. V was shortened by 7 bases and J by 2 bases, with 20 bases between the two germline ends. Germline CDR1 reads LNHDA; CDR2 reads SQIVND (reference sequence). DNA of the CDR3: TGTGCCAGTATGGTCCGGGGAGGGGGGCCCAACTATGGCTACACCTTC. It is translated as CASMVRGGGPNYGYTF.

The V call is TRBV15, the J call TRBJ2-7; 7 nucleotides agree with TRBD1. The CDR3 totals 15 residues. Per the germline V gene, CDR1 is LNHNV and CDR2 is YYDKDF (reference sequence). V was clipped by 1 base and J by 4 bases; unmatched bases: 7. The CDR3 DNA reads as TGTGCCACCAGCAGAGGGCCAGGGGGAATATACGAGCAGTACTTC. It codes for CATSRGPGGIYEQYF. The full variable domain, in which reference TRBV15 and TRBJ2-7 provide the parts outside the CDR3, is DAMVIQNPRYQVTQFGKPVTLSCSQTLNHNVMYWYQQKSSQAPKLLFHYYDKDFNNEADTPDNFQSRRPNTSFCFLDIRSPGLGDTAMYLCATSRGPGGIYEQYFGPGTRLTVT.

This chain joins TRBV6-6 and TRBJ1-2, with a possible D match to TRBD1 (6 bases). The CDR3 contains 15 residues. V lost 2 bases and J 6 bases, leaving 16 bases between the germline ends. From germline, CDR1 is MNHNY and CDR2 SVGAGI (reference sequence). CDR3 coding DNA: TGTGCCAGCAGTTACCGACCATCGGACAGCGATGGCTACACCTTC. This gives the protein CASSYRPSDSDGYTF.

This sequence joins TRBV4-2 and TRBJ1-1; perhaps TRBD1 as D (6 bases). Germline V gene lookup returns CDR1 LGHNA and CDR2 YNFKEQ. The CDR3 is made up of 18 amino acids. V was cut by 0 bases and J by 0 bases, with 17 bases left in between. The CDR3 nucleotides read TGTGCCAGCAGCCAAGACGGTACAGGGCGCTTCCTGAACACTGAAGCTTTCTTT. It translates to CASSQDGTGRFLNTEAFF.

CDR3 nucleotides: TGTGCTAGTCGTCCGGGGGAGTATGGCTACACCTTC. Its protein product is CASRPGEYGYTF. The gene calls are TRBV12-5 and TRBJ1-2, with D tentatively TRBD1 (5 bases). The ends were cut back, 8 bases at V and 5 bases at J, with 12 bases in the middle. The CDR3 extends over 12 amino acids. Germline V gene lookup returns CDR1 LGHNT and CDR2 FRNRAP. Variable domain in full (rest from reference TRBV12-5 and TRBJ1-2): DARVTQTPRHKVTEMGQEVTMRCQPILGHNTVFWYRQTMMQGLELLAYFRNRAPLDDSGMPKDRFSAEMPDATLATLKIQPSEPRDSAVYFCASRPGEYGYTFGSGTRLTVV.